Presented here are 16 T cell receptor beta chains from one specimen sequenced in a study of blood T cell repertoires in COVID-19. Method: immunoSEQ multiplex PCR; TCRdb's copy keeps in-frame clones and lacks some. The table records 150,000 or so clones, approximately 80% of them present only once. The sequenced material came from PBMCs or T cells enriched from blood (not recorded which). The source of these receptors is a man over 45 who had recovered from COVID-19.

V gene TRBV5-4 combines with J gene TRBJ1-1; D is unclear. There are 14 residues in the CDR3. V was shortened by 4 bases and J by 3 bases, with 13 bases between the two germline ends. Germline lookup yields CDR1 SGHNT and CDR2 YYREEE (reference sequence). CDR3: CASSHHPGDTEAFF. The CDR3 DNA is TGTGCCAGCAGCCATCATCCAGGCGACACTGAAGCTTTCTTT. The complete variable domain, with remaining parts taken from reference TRBV5-4 and TRBJ1-1, reads ETGVTQSPTHLIKTRGQQVTLRCSSQSGHNTVSWYQQALGQGPQFIFQYYREEENGRGNFPPRFSGLQFPNYSSELNVNALELDDSALYLCASSHHPGDTEAFFGQGTRLTVV.

The rearrangement joins TRBV18 to TRBJ1-1; 7 nucleotides match TRBD1. Germline assignment: CDR1 KGHSH and CDR2 LQKENI. This CDR3 has 15 amino acids. Germline trimming cut 5 bases from V and 7 bases from J; bases unmatched to any gene: 13. For the CDR3, the DNA is TGTGCCAGCTCAGAAACAGGGGCCAGATTAATTGAAGCTTTCTTT. It codes for CASSETGARLIEAFF.

For this clone: No DNA is shown, since the ends of the CDR3 on it are uncertain; the CDR3 is the one TCRdb lists. This rearrangement joins TRBV18 to TRBJ2-1; the table's D gene call, TRBD2, was not cross checked with the DNA. The length of the CDR3 is 17 amino acids, counting both ends. Germline V lookup: CDR1 KGHSH, CDR2 LQKENI. CDR3 in amino acids: CASSPRTSGGNEQFFVF.

This chain connects TRBV18 to TRBJ2-6; D is possibly TRBD2 (6 bases). From germline, CDR1 is KGHSH and CDR2 LQKENI. V gave up 2 bases and J gave up 0 bases, with 14 bases separating them. This CDR3 has 18 residues. The CDR3 spells CASSPLTAGRSGANVLTF. DNA of the CDR3: TGTGCCAGCTCACCATTGACGGCGGGGCGCTCTGGGGCCAACGTCCTGACTTTC. The full variable domain, with the rest looked up from reference TRBV18 and TRBJ2-6, is NAGVMQNPRHLVRRRGQEARLRCSPMKGHSHVYWYRQLPEEGLKFMVYLQKENIIDESGMPKERFSAEFPKEGPSILRIQQVVRGDSAAYFCASSPLTAGRSGANVLTFGAGSRLTVL.

The CDR3: CASSERGGLIDTQYF. The CDR3 nucleotides read TGCGCCAGCAGTGAACGGGGGGGGCTGATAGATACGCAGTATTTT. The chain links TRBV10-1 to TRBJ2-3; TRBD2 matches 8 bases. Germline V gene data show CDR1 as WNHNN and CDR2 as SYGVQD (reference sequence). This CDR3 spans 15 amino acids. Trimming cost V 3 bases and J 5 bases; bases outside gene matches: 7.

The chain employs TRBV19 and TRBJ1-1; D gene unclear. V shed 7 bases and J shed 3 bases, with 12 bases lying between them. CDR3 length equals 13 residues. Germline V gives CDR1 LNHDA, CDR2 SQIVND (reference sequence). The CDR3 loop is CASNTYRDTEAFF. The CDR3 DNA is TGTGCCAGTAACACCTATCGGGACACTGAAGCTTTCTTT.

The chain uses TRBV7-8 and TRBJ1-3; 12 positions agree with TRBD1. The J segment lost 4 bases and the V segment lost 5 bases, leaving 6 bases of the junction unmatched. The CDR3 spans 16 residues. In germline, CDR1 is SGHVS, CDR2 FQNEAQ. The CDR3 region is CASSKGQGAQGNTIYF. The CDR3, as DNA: TGTGCCAGCAGCAAGGGACAGGGGGCTCAGGGAAACACCATATATTTT. The full variable domain, with the rest looked up from reference TRBV7-8 and TRBJ1-3, is GAGVSQSPRYKVAKRGQDVALRCDPISGHVSLFWYQQALGQGPEFLTYFQNEAQLDKSGLPSDRFFAERPEGSVSTLKIQRTQQEDSAVYLCASSKGQGAQGNTIYFGEGSWLTVV.

This clone was observed many times. DNA of the CDR3: TGTGCCACCAGTGATCTGGGACTAGCGGGGGCAGGGAATGAGCAGTTCTTC. It codes for CATSDLGLAGAGNEQFF. This chain links TRBV24-1 with TRBJ2-1, with TRBD2 matching 14 bases. The V gene's germline CDR1 is KGHDR and CDR2 SFDVKD. V trimming: 3 bases; J trimming: 7 bases; junction bases outside the gene matches: 7. The CDR3 runs 17 residues.

The J gene is TRBJ2-5, the V gene TRBV4-2; D is perhaps TRBD2 (7 bases). The ends were cut back, 1 base at V and 5 bases at J, with 14 bases in the middle. The CDR3 is 15 amino acids. Looked up from germline, CDR1 is LGHNA and CDR2 is YNFKEQ. This chain's CDR3 is CASSQATGGRETQYF. CDR3 bases: TGTGCCAGCAGCCAAGCAACGGGGGGCCGGGAGACCCAGTACTTC.

CDR3 protein: CASSTTWGQSQHF. The CDR3 DNA is TGTGCCAGTAGTACGACCTGGGGGCAGTCCCAGCATTTT. The V gene is TRBV19, the J gene TRBJ1-5; a possible D gene is TRBD1 (6 bases). This CDR3 has 13 amino acids. The germline CDR1 and CDR2 sequences are LNHDA and SQIVND (reference sequence). V shed 4 bases and J shed 11 bases, with 15 bases lying between them.

This clone was detected only once. This chain uses TRBV6-5 with TRBJ1-5; TRBD1 aligns across 7 bases. Germline trimming cut 6 bases from V and 7 bases from J; bases unmatched to any gene: 6. This CDR3 has 13 residues. Germline CDR1 is MNHEY and CDR2 is SVGAGI. Here the CDR3 DNA reads TGTGCCAGCAGAAAAGGACAGGTCCAGCCCCAGCATTTT. It codes for CASRKGQVQPQHF.

This chain connects TRBV4-2 to TRBJ1-5, with TRBD1 matching over 9 bases. CDR1 LGHNA and CDR2 YNFKEQ come from the germline V gene. The CDR3 is made up of 17 amino acids. The ends lost 0 bases at V and 1 base at J; junction bases unmatched: 4. CDR3 DNA: TGTGCCAGCAGCCAAGATCTTGGGACAGGGAGCAATCAGCCCCAGCATTTT. Amino acid sequence: CASSQDLGTGSNQPQHF.

This chain joins TRBV3-1 (or the pseudogene TRBV3-2) and TRBJ1-1, with D unclear. This CDR3 is built from 15 residues. Trimming left V 4 bases short and J 4 bases short, with 16 bases between. Germline-derived CDR1 and CDR2 are LGHDT and YNNKEL (reference sequence). CDR3 in amino acids: CASSRSRGLGTEAFF. The CDR3 bases are TGTGCCAGCAGCCGTTCCAGAGGGCTTGGCACTGAAGCTTTCTTT.

This rearrangement joins TRBV30 to TRBJ2-7; 7 nucleotides agree with TRBD2. Germline V gives CDR1 GTSNPN, CDR2 SVGIG (reference sequence). The V gene end was trimmed by 4 bases and the J gene end by 2 bases; junction bases not matched to a gene: 5. This CDR3 contains 13 residues. The CDR3 reads CAWKFAGAYEQYF. The CDR3 DNA is TGTGCCTGGAAGTTTGCGGGGGCCTACGAGCAGTACTTC.

The rearrangement joins TRBV4-1 to TRBJ1-6; D is ambiguous. V was trimmed by 1 base and J by 4 bases, leaving 8 bases between them. The CDR3 runs 15 residues. Germline V gene sequence: CDR1 MGHRA, CDR2 YSYEKL. In DNA form, the CDR3 reads TGCGCCAGCAGCCAAGTTGAGGATTATAATTCACCCCTCCACTTT. It encodes CASSQVEDYNSPLHF.

The V and J genes are TRBV14 and TRBJ1-2; D unclear. CDR1 is SGHDN, CDR2 FVKESK, per germline. V lost 5 bases and J lost 4, with 8 bases in between. CDR3 length equals 12 residues. CDR3 in amino acids: CASSEHTYGYTF. The CDR3 DNA reads TGTGCCAGCAGCGAACATACCTATGGCTACACCTTC.